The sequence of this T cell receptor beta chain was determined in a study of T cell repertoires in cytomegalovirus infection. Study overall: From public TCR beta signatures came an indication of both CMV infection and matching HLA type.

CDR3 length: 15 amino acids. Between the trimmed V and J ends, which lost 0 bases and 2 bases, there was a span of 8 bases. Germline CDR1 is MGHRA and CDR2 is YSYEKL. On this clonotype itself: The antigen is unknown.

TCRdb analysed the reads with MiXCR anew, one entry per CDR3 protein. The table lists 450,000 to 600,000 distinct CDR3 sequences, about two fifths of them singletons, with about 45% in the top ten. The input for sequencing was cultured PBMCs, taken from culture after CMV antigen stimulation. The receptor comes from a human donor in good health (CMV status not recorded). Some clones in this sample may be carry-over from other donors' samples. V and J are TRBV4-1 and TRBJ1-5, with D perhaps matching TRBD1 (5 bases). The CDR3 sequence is CASSQDGRGNQPQHF. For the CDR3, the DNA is TGCGCCAGCAGCCAAGATGGCAGGGGCAATCAGCCCCAGCATTTT.